This TCR beta chain was observed in a study of blood T cell repertoires in COVID-19. The protocol was immunoSEQ multiplex PCR, while the TCRdb copy is restricted to in-frame clones and leaves out a portion. The data hold 90,000 to 110,000 clones, with over 75% observed a single time. Germline values: CDR1 MDHEN, CDR2 SYDVKM. Trimming stripped 4 bases from V and 9 bases from J, with 13 bases between. CDR3 length: 12 amino acids. Sequencing used peripheral blood. The chain uses TRBV28 and TRBJ2-7, with no clear D. This receptor was identified in a woman aged 45-60 years with acute or convalescent COVID-19. The CDR3 region is CASSSPTKGQYF. The CDR3, as DNA: TGTGCCAGCAGTTCACCCACTAAAGGGCAGTACTTC.